The 12 T cell receptor beta chains given below trace back to one sample, sequenced in a study of T cells in Graves' hyperthyroidism and ophthalmopathy. Amplification of TCR beta CDR3 regions used RNA as the template. RT-PCR in the first round (using the HTBI primer set) targeted the TCR CDR3. TCRdb reprocessed the multiplex PCR reads via MiXCR and lists one record per CDR3 protein. The sample consists of under 300,000 distinct CDR3 sequences, just over 14% of them appearing once. The sequencing sample was made of blood. All receptors derive from a woman aged 35 to 49 with Graves' hyperthyroidism that later progressed to Graves' ophthalmopathy.

This clonotype was detected ten times or more. The chain employs TRBV28 and TRBJ2-7, with unresolved D. The germline CDR1 and CDR2 sequences are MDHEN and SYDVKM. V dropped 6 bases and J dropped 3 bases, with 9 bases sitting between them. CDR3 size: 12 residues. The CDR3 is CASSLGDYEQYF. The DNA for the CDR3 is TGTGCCAGCAGCTTAGGAGACTACGAGCAGTACTTC.

This clonotype has at least ten counts. The chain recombines TRBV7-3 with TRBJ2-3, with 12 bases identical to TRBD2. The trim removed 4 bases at V and 5 bases at J, leaving 1 base unmatched. Germline V lookup: CDR1 SGHTA, CDR2 FQGTGA. The CDR3 loop spans 14 amino acids. The CDR3 nucleotides are TGTGCCAGCAGCTCACTAGCGGGGGGAGATACGCAGTATTTT. Translated, it gives CASSSLAGGDTQYF.

A note on this clonotype: This may come from a read error, since a much larger clone is one base off. The CDR3 loop is CASSLVSSGSFYEQYF. In nucleotides, the CDR3 is TGCGCCAGCAGCTTGGTATCTAGCGGGAGCTTCTACGAGCAGTACTTC. The gene calls are TRBV5-1 and TRBJ2-7; the match to TRBD2 covers 10 bases. V was clipped by 0 bases and J by 3 bases; unmatched bases: 6. The CDR3 sequence is 16 residues long. Per the germline V gene, CDR1 is SGHRS and CDR2 is YFSETQ.

This clonotype has ten or more counts. V is TRBV11-2 and J is TRBJ2-5; D perhaps matches TRBD2 (6 bases). V was clipped by 3 bases and J by 0 bases, with 20 bases between them. Germline V gene lookup returns CDR1 SGHAT and CDR2 FQNNGV. The CDR3 extends over 18 amino acids. This chain's CDR3 is CASSFNLGSGKYQETQYF. CDR3 DNA: TGTGCCAGCAGCTTTAATCTTGGTAGCGGAAAGTACCAAGAGACCCAGTACTTC.

This clonotype was seen a single time. The rearrangement joins TRBV12-3 or TRBV12-4 to TRBJ1-2; D may be TRBD1 (6 bases). Trimming took 7 bases from V and 4 from J, leaving 13 bases between them. This CDR3 is built from 13 residues. The CDR3 region is CASTDRLGYGYTF. The CDR3 bases are TGTGCCAGCACCGACAGGCTCGGCTATGGCTACACCTTC.

This clonotype was observed many times. This sequence joins TRBV6-1 and TRBJ1-1, with 9 positions matching TRBD1. From germline, CDR1 is MNHNS and CDR2 SASEGT. Trimming at V came to 5 bases and at J to 3 bases, leaving 10 bases not matched to a gene. The CDR3 length is 16 residues. CDR3 region: CASSPSGQGSHTEAFF. CDR3 bases: TGTGCCAGCAGTCCCTCGGGACAGGGTTCCCACACTGAAGCTTTCTTT.

This clonotype has more than one count but fewer than ten. The chain uses TRBV9 and TRBJ2-7, with TRBD1 as a possible D gene (5 bases). The ends were cut back, 1 base at V and 2 bases at J, with 13 bases in the middle. The CDR3 length is 15 residues. Germline-derived CDR1 and CDR2 are SGDLS and YYNGEE. The DNA for the CDR3 is TGTGCCAGCAGCGTATCCCCAGGGCGCGCCTACGAGCAGTACTTC. This translates into CASSVSPGRAYEQYF.

Many counts were recorded for this clonotype. The chain combines TRBV5-6 with TRBJ2-1; no clear D. Trimming left V 2 bases short and J 0 bases short, with 9 bases between. CDR3 size: 15 residues. In germline, CDR1 is SGHDT, CDR2 YYEEEE. The CDR3 nucleotides read TGTGCCAGCAGCTTAGGGTTCAGCTCCTACAATGAGCAGTTCTTC. Translated, it gives CASSLGFSSYNEQFF.

This clonotype was observed many times. The rearrangement joins TRBV11-2 to TRBJ2-2, with D tentatively TRBD2 (5 bases). The CDR3 is made up of 16 amino acids. CDR1 SGHAT and CDR2 FQNNGV come from the germline V gene. V shed 7 bases and J shed 4 bases, with 19 bases lying between them. CDR3: CASTIRIEGTTGELFF. The DNA for the CDR3 is TGTGCCAGCACCATCCGAATTGAGGGCACCACCGGGGAGCTGTTTTTT.

The chain employs TRBV28 and TRBJ1-4; D is uncertain. The CDR3 covers 11 residues. V lost 6 bases and J lost 12, with 11 bases in between. Germline V lookup: CDR1 MDHEN, CDR2 SYDVKM. CDR3 in DNA: TGTGCCAGCAGCCAAGCCGTGGAACTGTTTTTT. This codes for CASSQAVELFF. The variable domain in full, with the rest retrieved from reference TRBV28 and TRBJ1-4, is DVKVTQSSRYLVKRTGEKVFLECVQDMDHENMFWYRQDPGLGLRLIYFSYDVKMKEKGDIPEGYSVSREKKERFSLILESASTNQTSMYLCASSQAVELFFGSGTQLSVL.

In regard to this clonotype: Given a much more abundant clone one base away, this may be a read error. V is TRBV27 and J is TRBJ2-7; a weak D match, TRBD2 (7 bases). The germline CDR1 and CDR2 sequences are MNHEY and SMNVEV (reference sequence). This CDR3 is 17 amino acids long. Here the CDR3 DNA reads TGTGGCAGCAGTTTAGGGGGGGGGGACCCCCTATTCCACGAGCAGTACTTC. Protein: CGSSLGGGDPLFHEQYF.

V usage is TRBV4-1 and J usage is TRBJ2-7; D remains ambiguous. The V and J ends lost 5 bases and 0 bases respectively, with 17 bases between them. Germline V gives CDR1 MGHRA, CDR2 YSYEKL. This CDR3 is built from 16 residues. The CDR3 DNA sequence: TGCGCCAGCAGCTTCGGGTACTGGGTGGCCTCCTACGAGCAGTACTTC. It encodes CASSFGYWVASYEQYF.